The 16 T cell receptor beta chains below come from one sample, sequenced in a study of ipilimumab plus nivolumab after autologous stem cell transplantation. The protocol was immunoSEQ multiplex PCR, while the TCRdb copy is restricted to in-frame clones and leaves out a portion. The data contain about 16,000 clones, around 68% of them singletons. This specimen was PBMCs, taken in a trial of ipilimumab plus nivolumab as post-transplant consolidation. The source of these receptors is a male donor with diffuse large B-cell lymphoma.

The chain uses TRBV11-2 and TRBJ1-2; 7 nucleotides agree with TRBD1. The germline V gene encodes CDR1 SGHAT and CDR2 FQNNGV. The ends lost 5 bases at V and 5 bases at J; junction bases unmatched: 8. The CDR3 length is 14 residues. The chain's CDR3 is CASSQATGLYGYTF. In DNA form, the CDR3 reads TGTGCCAGCAGCCAAGCGACAGGGCTTTATGGCTACACCTTC.

This chain joins TRBV20-1 and TRBJ2-5; D gene ambiguous. Germline loops: CDR1 DFQATT, CDR2 SNEGSKA (reference sequence). Trimming left V 0 bases short and J 4 bases short, with 3 bases between. There are 11 residues in the CDR3. Here the CDR3 reads CSARDGETQYF. The CDR3 nucleotides are TGCAGTGCTAGAGATGGAGAGACCCAGTACTTC.

The CDR3 is CASSLGTSGGEETQYF. CDR3 nucleotides: TGTGCCAGCAGCCTCGGGACTAGCGGGGGGGAAGAGACCCAGTACTTC. The chain carries TRBV4-2 and TRBJ2-5; 16 positions match TRBD2. The CDR3 covers 16 residues. In germline, CDR1 is LGHNA, CDR2 YNFKEQ. With 4 bases clipped from V and 3 bases from J, the junction kept 2 bases outside the gene matches.

V gene TRBV7-2 combines with J gene TRBJ1-2; D is uncertain. Germline lookup yields CDR1 SGHTA and CDR2 FQGNSA. The V and J ends lost 5 bases and 3 bases respectively, with 16 bases between them. CDR3 length: 15 amino acids. CDR3 DNA: TGTGCCAGCAGCCCGACCCTTAGCTCAGACTATGGCTACACCTTC. As protein: CASSPTLSSDYGYTF.

CDR3 region: CASSQPTGGTYEQYF. CDR3 DNA sequence: TGTGCCAGCAGTCAACCGACAGGGGGTACCTACGAGCAGTACTTC. The J gene is TRBJ2-7, the V gene TRBV28, with TRBD1 matching 9 bases. CDR3 length equals 15 residues. Germline V gene data show CDR1 as MDHEN and CDR2 as SYDVKM. After removal of 5 bases from V and 2 bases from J, the junction contained 7 bases not matched to a gene.

This clone was seen just once. This chain uses TRBV4-1 with TRBJ2-1, with D unresolved. The CDR3 extends over 16 amino acids. Germline V gene lookup returns CDR1 MGHRA and CDR2 YSYEKL. The V end lost 3 bases, the J end lost 0 bases, and 12 bases lay between the germline ends. The CDR3 region is CASSQIRGYSYNEQFF. CDR3 in DNA: TGCGCCAGCAGCCAGATTAGAGGCTACTCCTACAATGAGCAGTTCTTC.

The chain uses TRBV14 and TRBJ1-1, with a tentative D call TRBD1 (6 bases). Germline CDR1 reads SGHDN; CDR2 reads FVKESK. The CDR3 length is 14 residues. Trimming took 6 bases from V and 6 from J, leaving 17 bases between them. CDR3 coding DNA: TGTGCCAGCAGTCTAGGGGGGGGCACGGCTGAAGCTTTCTTT. Residues: CASSLGGGTAEAFF.

This clone has a handful of counts. The chain recombines TRBV6-5 with TRBJ2-7; 9 bases are shared with TRBD1. The junction had 6 bases not matched to a gene; V was cut back by 7 bases and J by 5 bases. The V gene's germline CDR1 is MNHEY and CDR2 SVGAGI. The CDR3 loop spans 13 amino acids. The CDR3 sequence: CASTGTGLHEQYF. CDR3 coding DNA: TGTGCCAGCACGGGGACAGGGCTACACGAGCAGTACTTC.

This clone was seen just once. The chain carries TRBV29-1 and TRBJ2-5; TRBD2 matches at 7 bases. CDR3 size: 14 residues. V lost 7 bases to trimming and J lost 5 bases; unmatched junction nucleotides: 13. From germline, CDR1 is SQVTM and CDR2 ANQGSEA. The CDR3 reads CSASGEIPPETQYF. CDR3 bases: TGCAGCGCAAGCGGGGAAATTCCCCCCGAGACCCAGTACTTC.

The CDR3 DNA reads TGTGCCAGCAGCTTAGATCTGTTCAGTTACGGCTACACCTTC. Its translation: CASSLDLFSYGYTF. The chain uses TRBV7-9 and TRBJ1-2, with D unresolved. Germline CDR1 reads SEHNR; CDR2 reads FQNEAQ (reference sequence). This CDR3 region has 14 residues. The V end was cut by 1 base, the J end by 8 bases, with 14 bases between.

The chain employs TRBV15 and TRBJ1-5; D remains ambiguous. The length of the CDR3 is 15 residues. Germline assignment: CDR1 LNHNV and CDR2 YYDKDF (reference sequence). Trimming took off 5 bases at V and 3 bases at J, with 14 bases between the two ends. This CDR3 reads CATSQRLGYNQPQHF. The CDR3 bases are TGTGCCACCAGCCAGAGACTGGGCTACAATCAGCCCCAGCATTTT.

The V gene is TRBV7-8, the J gene TRBJ2-1; D may be TRBD1 or TRBD2 (5 bases each). Deletions cut 1 base from V and 9 bases from J, with 19 bases between. CDR3 size: 16 residues. In germline, CDR1 is SGHVS, CDR2 FQNEAQ. The chain's CDR3 is CASSLENRGRRGEQFF. The CDR3 region has the DNA TGTGCCAGCAGCTTAGAAAACCGGGGCCGTCGTGGTGAGCAGTTCTTC.

The rearrangement uses TRBV13 and TRBJ2-5, with D perhaps matching TRBD1 (5 bases). CDR1 is PRHDT, CDR2 FYEKMQ, per germline (reference sequence). Trimming took off 5 bases at V and 3 bases at J, with 16 bases between the two ends. The CDR3 has 15 amino acids. The CDR3 DNA is TGTGCCAGCAGCGCCTCAGGGTTAGGAGAAGAGACCCAGTACTTC. Its protein product is CASSASGLGEETQYF.

Notes on this clone: Other DNA variants within this sample encode the same CDR3. CDR3 loop: CASSRGETQYF. DNA for the CDR3: TGTGCCAGCAGCAGAGGGGAGACCCAGTACTTC. The chain recombines TRBV9 with TRBJ2-5, with D possibly being TRBD2 (5 bases). V lost 4 bases and J 5 bases, leaving 6 bases between the germline ends. There are 11 residues in the CDR3. In germline, CDR1 is SGDLS, CDR2 YYNGEE.

This clone is a singleton in its sample. The gene calls are TRBV6-1 and TRBJ2-1; 9 nucleotides match TRBD1. V shed 1 base and J 16 bases; nucleotides not matched to a gene: 8. CDR1 is MNHNS, CDR2 SASEGT, per germline. This CDR3 spans 13 amino acids. CDR3 protein: CASSEEQGAVSFF. The CDR3 DNA reads TGTGCCAGCAGTGAAGAACAGGGGGCGGTAAGCTTCTTC.

This chain uses TRBV11-2 with TRBJ1-1, with TRBD1 matching 12 bases. Germline CDR1 SGHAT, CDR2 FQNNGV. Trimming took 2 bases from V and 4 from J; bases not matched to a gene: 8. The CDR3 is 17 amino acids. The CDR3 nucleotides are TGTGCCAGCAGCTTACGGGGACCGGGACAGGGGGCCACTGAAGCTTTCTTT. Translation gives CASSLRGPGQGATEAFF.